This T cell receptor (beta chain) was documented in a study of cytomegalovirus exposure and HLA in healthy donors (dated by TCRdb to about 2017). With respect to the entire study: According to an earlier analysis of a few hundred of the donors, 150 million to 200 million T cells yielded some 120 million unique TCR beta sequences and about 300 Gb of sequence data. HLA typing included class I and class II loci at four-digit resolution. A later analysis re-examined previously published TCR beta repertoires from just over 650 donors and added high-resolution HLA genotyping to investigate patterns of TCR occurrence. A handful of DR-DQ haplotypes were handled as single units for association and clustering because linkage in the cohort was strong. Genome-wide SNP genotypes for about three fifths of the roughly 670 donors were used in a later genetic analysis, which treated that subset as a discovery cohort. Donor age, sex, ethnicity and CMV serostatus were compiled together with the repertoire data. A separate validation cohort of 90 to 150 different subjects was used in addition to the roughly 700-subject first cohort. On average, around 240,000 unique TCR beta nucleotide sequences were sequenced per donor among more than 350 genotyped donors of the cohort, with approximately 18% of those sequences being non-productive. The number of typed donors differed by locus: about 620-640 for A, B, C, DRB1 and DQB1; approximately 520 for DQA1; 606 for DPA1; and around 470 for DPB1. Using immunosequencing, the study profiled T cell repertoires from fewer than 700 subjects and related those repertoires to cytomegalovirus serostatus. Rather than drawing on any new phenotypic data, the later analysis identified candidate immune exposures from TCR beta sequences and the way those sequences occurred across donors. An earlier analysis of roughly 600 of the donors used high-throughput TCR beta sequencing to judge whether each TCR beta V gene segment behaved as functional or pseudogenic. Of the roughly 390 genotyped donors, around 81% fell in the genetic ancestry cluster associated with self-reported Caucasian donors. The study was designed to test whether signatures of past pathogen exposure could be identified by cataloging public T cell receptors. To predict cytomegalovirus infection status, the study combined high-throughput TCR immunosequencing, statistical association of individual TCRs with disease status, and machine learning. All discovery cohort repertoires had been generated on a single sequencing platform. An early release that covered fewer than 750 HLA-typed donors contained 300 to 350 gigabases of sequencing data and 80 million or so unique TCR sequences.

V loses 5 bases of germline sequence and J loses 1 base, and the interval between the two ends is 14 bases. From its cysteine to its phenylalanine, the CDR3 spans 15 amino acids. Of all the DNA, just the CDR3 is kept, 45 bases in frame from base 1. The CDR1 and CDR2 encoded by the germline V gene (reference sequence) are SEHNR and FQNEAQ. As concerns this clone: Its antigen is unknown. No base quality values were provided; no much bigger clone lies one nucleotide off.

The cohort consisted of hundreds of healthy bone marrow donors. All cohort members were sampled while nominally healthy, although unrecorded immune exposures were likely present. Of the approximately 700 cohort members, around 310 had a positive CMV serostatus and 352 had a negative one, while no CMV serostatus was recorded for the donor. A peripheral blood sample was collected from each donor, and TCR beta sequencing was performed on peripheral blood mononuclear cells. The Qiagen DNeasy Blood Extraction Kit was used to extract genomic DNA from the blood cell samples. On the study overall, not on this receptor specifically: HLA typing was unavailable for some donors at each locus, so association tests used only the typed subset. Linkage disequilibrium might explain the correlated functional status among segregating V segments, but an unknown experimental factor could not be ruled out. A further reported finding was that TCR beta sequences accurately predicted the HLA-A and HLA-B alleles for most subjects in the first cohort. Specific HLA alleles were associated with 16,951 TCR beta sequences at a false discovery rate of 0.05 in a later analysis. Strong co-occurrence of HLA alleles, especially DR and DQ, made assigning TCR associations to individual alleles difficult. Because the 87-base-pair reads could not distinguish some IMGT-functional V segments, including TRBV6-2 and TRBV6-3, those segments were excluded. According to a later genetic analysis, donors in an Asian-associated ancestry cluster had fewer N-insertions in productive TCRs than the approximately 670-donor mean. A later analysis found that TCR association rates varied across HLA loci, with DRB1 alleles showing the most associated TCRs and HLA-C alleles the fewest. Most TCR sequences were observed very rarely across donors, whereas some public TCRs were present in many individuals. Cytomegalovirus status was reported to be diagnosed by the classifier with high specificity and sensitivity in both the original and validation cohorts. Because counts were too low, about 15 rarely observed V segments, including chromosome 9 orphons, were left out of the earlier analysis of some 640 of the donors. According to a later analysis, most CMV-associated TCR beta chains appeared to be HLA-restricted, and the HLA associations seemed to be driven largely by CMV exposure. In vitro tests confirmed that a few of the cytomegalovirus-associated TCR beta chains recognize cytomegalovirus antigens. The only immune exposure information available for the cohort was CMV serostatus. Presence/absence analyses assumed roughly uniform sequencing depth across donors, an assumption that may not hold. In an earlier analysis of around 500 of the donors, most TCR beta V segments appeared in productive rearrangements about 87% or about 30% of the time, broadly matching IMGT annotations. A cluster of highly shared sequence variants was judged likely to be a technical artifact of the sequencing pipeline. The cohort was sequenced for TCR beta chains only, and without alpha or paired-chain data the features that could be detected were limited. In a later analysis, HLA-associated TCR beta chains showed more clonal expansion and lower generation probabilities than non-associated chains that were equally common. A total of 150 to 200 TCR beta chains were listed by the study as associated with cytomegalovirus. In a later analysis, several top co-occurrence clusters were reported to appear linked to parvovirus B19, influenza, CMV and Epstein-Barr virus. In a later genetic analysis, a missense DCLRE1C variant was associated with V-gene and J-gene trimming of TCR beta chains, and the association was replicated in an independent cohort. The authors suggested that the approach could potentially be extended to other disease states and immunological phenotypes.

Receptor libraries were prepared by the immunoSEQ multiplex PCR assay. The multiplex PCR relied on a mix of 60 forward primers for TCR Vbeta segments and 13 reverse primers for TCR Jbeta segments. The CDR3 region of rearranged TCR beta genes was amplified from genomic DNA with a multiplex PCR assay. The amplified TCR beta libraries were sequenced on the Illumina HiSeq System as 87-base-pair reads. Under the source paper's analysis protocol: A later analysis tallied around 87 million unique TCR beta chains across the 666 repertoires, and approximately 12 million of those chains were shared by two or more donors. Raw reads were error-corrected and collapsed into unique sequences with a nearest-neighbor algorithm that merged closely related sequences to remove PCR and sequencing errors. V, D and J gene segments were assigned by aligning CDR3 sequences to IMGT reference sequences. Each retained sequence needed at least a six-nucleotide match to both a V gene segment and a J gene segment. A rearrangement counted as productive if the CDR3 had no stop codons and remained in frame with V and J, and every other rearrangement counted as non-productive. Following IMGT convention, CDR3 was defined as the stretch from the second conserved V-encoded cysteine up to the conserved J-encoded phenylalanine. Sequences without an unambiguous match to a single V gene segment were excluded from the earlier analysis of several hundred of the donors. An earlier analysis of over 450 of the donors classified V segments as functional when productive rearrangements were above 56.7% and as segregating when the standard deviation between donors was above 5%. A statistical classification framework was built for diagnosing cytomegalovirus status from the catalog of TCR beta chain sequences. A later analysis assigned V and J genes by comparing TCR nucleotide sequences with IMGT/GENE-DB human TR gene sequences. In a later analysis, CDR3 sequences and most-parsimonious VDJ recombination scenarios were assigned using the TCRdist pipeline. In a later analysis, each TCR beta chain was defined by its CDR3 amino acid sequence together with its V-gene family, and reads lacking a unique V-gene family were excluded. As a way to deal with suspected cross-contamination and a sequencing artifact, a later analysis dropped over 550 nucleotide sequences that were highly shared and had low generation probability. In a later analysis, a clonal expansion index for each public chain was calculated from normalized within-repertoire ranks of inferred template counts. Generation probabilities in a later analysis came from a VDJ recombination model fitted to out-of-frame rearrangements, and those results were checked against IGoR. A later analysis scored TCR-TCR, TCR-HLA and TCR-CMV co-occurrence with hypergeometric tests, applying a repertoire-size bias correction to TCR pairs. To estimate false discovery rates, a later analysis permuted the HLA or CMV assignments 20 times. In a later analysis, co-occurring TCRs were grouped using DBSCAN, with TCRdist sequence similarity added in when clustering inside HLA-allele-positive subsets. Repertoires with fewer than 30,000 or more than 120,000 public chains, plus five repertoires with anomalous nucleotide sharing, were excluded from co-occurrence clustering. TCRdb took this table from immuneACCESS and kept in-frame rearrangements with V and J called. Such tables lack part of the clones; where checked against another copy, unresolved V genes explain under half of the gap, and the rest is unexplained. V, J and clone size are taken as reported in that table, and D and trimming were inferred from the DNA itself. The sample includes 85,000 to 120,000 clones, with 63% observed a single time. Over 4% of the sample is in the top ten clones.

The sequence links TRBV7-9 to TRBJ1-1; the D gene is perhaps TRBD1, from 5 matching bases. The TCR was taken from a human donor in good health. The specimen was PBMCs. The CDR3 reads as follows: CASSPAGTQNTEAFF. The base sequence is TGTGCCAGCAGCCCTGCGGGGACGCAGAACACTGAAGCTTTCTTT.